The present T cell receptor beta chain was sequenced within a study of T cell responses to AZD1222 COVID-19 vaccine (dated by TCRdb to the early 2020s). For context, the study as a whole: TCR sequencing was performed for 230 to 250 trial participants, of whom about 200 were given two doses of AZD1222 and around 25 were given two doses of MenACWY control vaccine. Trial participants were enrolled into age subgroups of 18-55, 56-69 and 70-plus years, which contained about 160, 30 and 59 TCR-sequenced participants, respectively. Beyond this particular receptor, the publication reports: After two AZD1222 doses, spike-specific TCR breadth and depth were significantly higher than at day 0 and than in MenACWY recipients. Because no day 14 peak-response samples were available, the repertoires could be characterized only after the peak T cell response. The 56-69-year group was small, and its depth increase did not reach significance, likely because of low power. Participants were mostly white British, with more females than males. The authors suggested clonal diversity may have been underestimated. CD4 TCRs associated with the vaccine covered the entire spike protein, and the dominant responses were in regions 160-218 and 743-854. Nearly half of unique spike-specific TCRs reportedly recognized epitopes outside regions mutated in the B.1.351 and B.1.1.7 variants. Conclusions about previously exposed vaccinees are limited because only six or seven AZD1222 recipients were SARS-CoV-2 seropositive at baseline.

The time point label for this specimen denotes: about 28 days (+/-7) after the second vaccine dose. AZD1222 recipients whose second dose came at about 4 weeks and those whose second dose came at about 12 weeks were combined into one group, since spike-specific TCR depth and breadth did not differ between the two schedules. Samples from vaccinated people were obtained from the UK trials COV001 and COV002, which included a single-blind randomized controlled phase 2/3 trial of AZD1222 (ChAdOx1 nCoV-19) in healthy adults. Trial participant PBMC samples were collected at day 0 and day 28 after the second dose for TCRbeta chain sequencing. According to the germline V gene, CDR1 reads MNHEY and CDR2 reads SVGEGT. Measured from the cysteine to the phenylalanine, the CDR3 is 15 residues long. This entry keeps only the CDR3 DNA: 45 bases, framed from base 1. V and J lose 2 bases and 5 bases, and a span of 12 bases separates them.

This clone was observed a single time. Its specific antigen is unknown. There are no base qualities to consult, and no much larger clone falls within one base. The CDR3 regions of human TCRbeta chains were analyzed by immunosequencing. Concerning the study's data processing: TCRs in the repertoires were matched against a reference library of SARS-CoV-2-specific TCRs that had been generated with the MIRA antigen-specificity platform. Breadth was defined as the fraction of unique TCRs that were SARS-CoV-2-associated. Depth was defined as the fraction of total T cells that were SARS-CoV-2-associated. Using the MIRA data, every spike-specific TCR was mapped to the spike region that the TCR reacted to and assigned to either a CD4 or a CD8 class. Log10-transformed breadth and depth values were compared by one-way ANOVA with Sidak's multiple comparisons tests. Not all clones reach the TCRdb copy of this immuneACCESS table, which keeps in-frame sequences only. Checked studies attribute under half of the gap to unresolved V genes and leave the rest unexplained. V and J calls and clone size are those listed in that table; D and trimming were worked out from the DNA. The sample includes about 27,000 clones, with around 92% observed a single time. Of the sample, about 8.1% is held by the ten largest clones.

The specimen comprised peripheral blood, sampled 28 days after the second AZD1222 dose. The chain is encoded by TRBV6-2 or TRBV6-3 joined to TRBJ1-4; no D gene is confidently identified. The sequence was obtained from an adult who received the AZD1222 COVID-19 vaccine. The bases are TGTGCCAGCAGTTACCGTAGAGACGGCAATGAAAAACTGTTTTTT. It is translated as CASSYRRDGNEKLFF.